This is a list of T cell receptor beta chains from one sample in a study of shared clonotypes between healthy human individuals. Clones were sequenced by immunoSEQ multiplex PCR, and TCRdb holds only the in-frame ones, with some missing. The sample lists 2 million to 2.5 million clones, 85% to 95% occurring once. Material for sequencing was naive CD8+ T cells from PBMCs. Receptors were obtained from a man between 18 and 29 years old in good health. Some clones in this sample may be carry-over from other donors' samples. Each CDR3 is given with its conserved first and last residue. The D gene is left open where the match is weak. Not all rows give a size; the values are once, few, many and, for expanded clones, a class.

V: TRBV7-9
D: .
size: .
J: TRBJ2-3
length: 18
DNA: TGTGCCAGCAGCTTAGAGGAGTCCCGACGGAGCAACGTAGGTACGCAGTATTTT
CDR3: CASSLEESRRSNVGTQYF

V: TRBV7-9
D: .
size: .
J: TRBJ2-2
length: 13
DNA: TGTGCCAGCAGGCCCTTAAACAGTGGGGAGCTGTTTTTT
CDR3: CASRPLNSGELFF

V: TRBV9
D: .
size: .
J: TRBJ2-2
length: 12
DNA: TGTGCCAGCAGCGTTAGGGTCGGGGAGCTGTTTTTT
CDR3: CASSVRVGELFF

V: TRBV19
D: .
size: .
J: TRBJ1-4
length: 15
DNA: TGTGCCAGTAGTACCGCCGGGACCATTAATGAAAAACTGTTTTTT
CDR3: CASSTAGTINEKLFF

V: TRBV10-2
D: .
size: .
J: TRBJ2-7
length: 17
DNA: TGCGCCAGCAGTGTTCCTGACGTCAGGGGTATACCCTACGAGCAGTACTTC
CDR3: CASSVPDVRGIPYEQYF

V: TRBV23-1
D: .
size: once
J: TRBJ2-1
length: 19
DNA: TGCGCCAGCAGTCAATCGTGGGCCGACACACACCTATCATACAATGAGCAGTTCTTC
CDR3: CASSQSWADTHLSYNEQFF

V: TRBV28
D: .
size: .
J: TRBJ1-3
length: 15
DNA: TGTGCCAGCAGTCTAGCGGGGGGCGGTGGAAACACCATATATTTT
CDR3: CASSLAGGGGNTIYF

V: TRBV28
D: TRBD2
size: .
J: TRBJ2-1
length: 16
DNA: TGTGCCAGCAGTCCGTGGACTAGCGGGAATTCCGGCGAGCAGTTCTTC
CDR3: CASSPWTSGNSGEQFF

V: TRBV5-6
D: TRBD2
size: .
J: TRBJ2-1
length: 19
DNA: TGTGCCAGCAGCTTGTTGCTAGCGGGAGGGCGCCCTCCCTACAATGAGCAGTTCTTC
CDR3: CASSLLLAGGRPPYNEQFF

V: TRBV4-1
D: .
size: .
J: TRBJ1-5
length: 13
DNA: TGCGCCAGCAGCCAGGGGGGTATTCAGCCCCAGCATTTT
CDR3: CASSQGGIQPQHF

V: TRBV19
D: .
size: .
J: TRBJ1-4
length: 14
DNA: TGTGCCAGTAGATCGGAGGGGCGTAATGAAAAACTGTTTTTT
CDR3: CASRSEGRNEKLFF

V: TRBV4-1
D: .
size: .
J: TRBJ2-7
length: 17
DNA: TGCGCCAGCAGCCAAGGTCGGCTAGCCCCAATGGAAGACGAGCAGTACTTC
CDR3: CASSQGRLAPMEDEQYF

V: TRBV9
D: TRBD1
size: .
J: TRBJ2-3
length: 14
DNA: TGTGCCAGCAGCGAGAGGGACAGAACAGATACGCAGTATTTT
CDR3: CASSERDRTDTQYF

V: TRBV4-2
D: TRBD2
size: .
J: TRBJ2-1
length: 15
DNA: TGTGCCAGCAGACTCGGACGGACTAGCGGAAATGAGCAGTTCTTC
CDR3: CASRLGRTSGNEQFF

V: TRBV28
D: .
size: once
J: TRBJ2-7
length: 12
DNA: TGTGCCAGCAGTTCCCGGTCCCAGCAGGGCTACTTC
CDR3: CASSSRSQQGYF

V: TRBV5-4
D: .
size: .
J: TRBJ1-4
length: 14
DNA: TGTGCCAGCAGCTTGGCAGGGCCCCGGGAAAAACTGTTTTTT
CDR3: CASSLAGPREKLFF

V: TRBV7-9
D: TRBD1
size: .
J: TRBJ2-1
length: 16
DNA: TGTGCCAGCAGCGCCCGGACAGGGAACCCCTACAATGAGCAGTTCTTC
CDR3: CASSARTGNPYNEQFF

V: TRBV27
D: .
size: .
J: TRBJ2-2
length: 16
DNA: TGTGCCAGCAGTTTATCCGCGGGGGCCGGAACCGGGGAGCTGTTTTTT
CDR3: CASSLSAGAGTGELFF

V: TRBV7-9
D: TRBD1
size: .
J: TRBJ2-7
length: 15
DNA: TGTGCCAGCAGCCCCCGACCGACAGGGGGTCTCGAGCAGTACTTC
CDR3: CASSPRPTGGLEQYF

V: TRBV5-1
D: TRBD1
size: .
J: TRBJ1-1
length: 15
DNA: TGCGCCAGCAGCTTGGAAGACAGGGGGAACACTGAAGCTTTCTTT
CDR3: CASSLEDRGNTEAFF

V: TRBV28
D: TRBD1
size: .
J: TRBJ2-5
length: 13
DNA: TGTGCCAGCAGAGGACAGGGGATGGAGACCCAGTACTTC
CDR3: CASRGQGMETQYF

V: TRBV6-6
D: .
size: .
J: TRBJ2-7
length: 14
DNA: TGTGCCAGCAGTCCCCTCTCCGACTTCTACGAGCAGTACTTC
CDR3: CASSPLSDFYEQYF

V: TRBV6-5
D: .
size: .
J: TRBJ2-7
length: 15
DNA: TGTGCCAGCAGTTACTCGGTAGGGGACGGGAATGAGCAGTACTTC
CDR3: CASSYSVGDGNEQYF